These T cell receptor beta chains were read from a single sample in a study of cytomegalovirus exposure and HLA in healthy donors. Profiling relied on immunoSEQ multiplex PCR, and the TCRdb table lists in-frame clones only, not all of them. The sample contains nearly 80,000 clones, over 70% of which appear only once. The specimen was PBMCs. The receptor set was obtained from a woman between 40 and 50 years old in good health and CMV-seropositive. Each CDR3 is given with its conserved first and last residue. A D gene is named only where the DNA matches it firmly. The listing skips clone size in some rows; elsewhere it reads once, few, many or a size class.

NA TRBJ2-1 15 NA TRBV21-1 CASSKGGGCYNEQFF TGTGCCAGCAGCAAGGGGGGAGGGTGCTACAATGAGCAGTTCTTC
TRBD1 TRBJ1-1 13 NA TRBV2 CASSTQIRGEPFF TGTGCCAGCAGTACCCAAATCAGGGGGGAACCTTTCTTT
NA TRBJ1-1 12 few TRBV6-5 CASSFRGTEAFF TGTGCCAGCAGTTTCAGGGGCACTGAAGCTTTCTTT
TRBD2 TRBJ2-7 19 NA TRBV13 CASNAVRLAGGPNPLEQYF TGTGCCAGCAATGCGGTAAGACTAGCGGGGGGGCCGAATCCACTCGAGCAGTACTTC
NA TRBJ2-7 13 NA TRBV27 CASSLMTEGEQYF TGTGCCAGCAGTTTAATGACCGAGGGCGAGCAGTACTTC
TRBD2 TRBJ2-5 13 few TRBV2 CASSGGLGETQYF TGTGCCAGCAGCGGGGGACTAGGGGAGACCCAGTACTTC
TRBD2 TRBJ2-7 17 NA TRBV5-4 CASSSGTSGGAWYEQYF TGTGCCAGCAGCTCCGGGACTAGCGGGGGGGCCTGGTACGAGCAGTACTTC
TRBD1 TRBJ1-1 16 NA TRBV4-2 CASSQDGTGMNTEAFF TGTGCCAGCAGCCAAGATGGGACAGGCATGAACACTGAAGCTTTCTTT
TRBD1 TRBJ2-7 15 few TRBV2 CASLYRDRHFYEQYF TGTGCCAGCCTGTATCGGGACAGGCACTTCTACGAGCAGTACTTC
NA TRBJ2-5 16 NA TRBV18 CASSPPPEGEGETQYF TGTGCCAGCTCACCACCACCAGAGGGAGAGGGAGAGACCCAGTACTTC
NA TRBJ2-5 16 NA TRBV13 CASSPSARPYQETQYF TGTGCCAGCAGCCCGAGCGCGCGCCCGTACCAAGAGACCCAGTACTTC
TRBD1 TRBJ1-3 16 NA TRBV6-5 CASSYGQGVSGNTIYF TGTGCCAGCAGTTATGGACAGGGGGTCTCTGGAAACACCATATATTTT
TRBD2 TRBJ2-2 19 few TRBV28 CASSLGAPSGGRDTGELFF TGTGCCAGCAGTTTAGGTGCGCCTAGCGGGGGCCGGGACACCGGGGAGCTGTTTTTT
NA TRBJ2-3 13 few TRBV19 CASRSSSTDTQYF TGTGCCAGCAGGTCCAGTAGCACAGATACGCAGTATTTT